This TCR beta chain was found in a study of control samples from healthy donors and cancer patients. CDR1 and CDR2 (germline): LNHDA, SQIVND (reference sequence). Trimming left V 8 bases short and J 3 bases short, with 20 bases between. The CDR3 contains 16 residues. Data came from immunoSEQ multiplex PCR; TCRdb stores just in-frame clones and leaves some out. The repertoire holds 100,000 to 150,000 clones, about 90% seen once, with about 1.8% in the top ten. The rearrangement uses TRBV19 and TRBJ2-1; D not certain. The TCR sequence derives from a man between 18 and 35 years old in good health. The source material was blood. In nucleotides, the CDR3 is TGTGCCAGTTCTATGGGTGGATCAACCCTCTACAATGAGCAGTTCTTC. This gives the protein CASSMGGSTLYNEQFF.